The rows below give T cell receptor beta chains drawn from one sample of a study of immune evolution from preneoplasia to lung adenocarcinoma. Profiled with immunoSEQ multiplex PCR; TCRdb holds only in-frame clones, not every one. The sample lists 7,600 or so clones, more than 75% occurring once. The sequenced sample consisted of FFPE adjacent normal lung tissue. The source is a person between 60 and 80 years old with lung adenocarcinoma. The CDR3 runs from the conserved cysteine through the conserved F or W. The D gene is left open where the match is weak. Clone sizes are given selectively: once, few, many, or a class where the clone is expanded.

V	size	D	J	length	DNA	CDR3
TRBV15	NA	TRBD1	TRBJ1-3	17	TGTGCCACCAGCAGAGGAGGACAGGGGGATAGAGGAAACACCATATATTTT	CATSRGGQGDRGNTIYF
TRBV12-5	few	NA	TRBJ2-5	15	TGTGCTAGTGGTTTGGTAGGGGGGGGTCAAGAGACCCAGTACTTC	CASGLVGGGQETQYF
TRBV5-1	NA	TRBD2	TRBJ2-5	18	TGCGCCAGCAGCTTGGCCCCGGGAGCGGGGGGATACCAAGAGACCCAGTACTTC	CASSLAPGAGGYQETQYF
TRBV11-3	NA	NA	TRBJ2-3	13	TGTGCCAGCAGCTCACAGAGGGCAGATACGCAGTATTTT	CASSSQRADTQYF
TRBV7-6	NA	NA	TRBJ2-5	14	TGTGCCAGCAGCTTCGGCTCCGTGGTAGAGACCCAGTACTTC	CASSFGSVVETQYF
TRBV20-1	few	NA	TRBJ2-7	11	TGCAGTGCTACCGGGAGCTACGAGCAGTACTTC	CSATGSYEQYF
TRBV7-9	NA	NA	TRBJ1-1	13	TGTGCCAGCAGACAAGGGGTGGGACCTGAAGCTTTCTTT	CASRQGVGPEAFF
TRBV5-6	NA	TRBD2	TRBJ2-7	16	TGTGCCAGCACCCTCGACGGGGGGTCCGCCTCCTACGAGCAGTACTTC	CASTLDGGSASYEQYF
TRBV30	NA	NA	TRBJ2-5	15	TGTGCCTGGAGTGCCCTCGCGGGAATGGGAGAGACCCAGTACTTC	CAWSALAGMGETQYF
TRBV6-6	NA	TRBD1	TRBJ1-1	13	TGTGCCAGCATCCTCACAGGGGGCACTGAAGCTTTCTTT	CASILTGGTEAFF
TRBV10-3	NA	TRBD2	TRBJ2-3	17	TGTGCCATCAGTGGGCTAGCGGGAGGAGGTAACACAGATACGCAGTATTTT	CAISGLAGGGNTDTQYF